The rows below give T cell receptor beta chains drawn from one sample of a study of blood T cells in healthy people across ages. One entry per CDR3 protein, called by TCRdb with MiXCR from the 5' RACE reads. Seen here are 800,000 to 950,000 distinct CDR3 sequences, about 29% observed once, and the top ten hold about a tenth. The sample was also reused in another study, on T cells of mothers and their children.

Sequencing input: blood. The source of these receptors is a woman aged 40 to 49 in good health. The CDR3 runs from the conserved cysteine through the conserved F or W.

j_gene: TRBJ2-7
v_gene: TRBV7-2
CDR3aa: CASRTSRTDYEQYF

j_gene: TRBJ1-5
v_gene: TRBV5-1
CDR3aa: CASSRDGRNNQPQHF

j_gene: TRBJ2-2
v_gene: TRBV29-1
CDR3aa: CSVVVAGGRTGELFF

j_gene: TRBJ1-2
v_gene: TRBV7-3
CDR3aa: CASSLTGPRNGYTF

j_gene: TRBJ1-6
v_gene: TRBV27
CDR3aa: CAGSLGYRQGGNSPLHF

j_gene: TRBJ1-4
v_gene: TRBV5-1
CDR3aa: CATSTGTGNEKLFF

j_gene: TRBJ1-1
v_gene: TRBV28
CDR3aa: CASSDNTGQAFF

j_gene: TRBJ2-5
v_gene: TRBV7-3
CDR3aa: CASSSTSGLYNEQYF

j_gene: TRBJ2-5
v_gene: TRBV7-2
CDR3aa: CASTNPAGGQETQYF

j_gene: -
v_gene: TRBV29-1
CDR3aa: CSVKGGSHEQYF

j_gene: TRBJ2-5
v_gene: TRBV5-1
CDR3aa: CASSPVGGGRVRNNEQYF

j_gene: TRBJ2-6
v_gene: TRBV25-1
CDR3aa: CASSDRWDGYSGANVLTF

j_gene: TRBJ2-1
v_gene: TRBV15
CDR3aa: CATSRPQGSYNEQFF

j_gene: TRBJ2-1
v_gene: TRBV10-3
CDR3aa: CAISGGTANNEQFF

j_gene: TRBJ1-6
v_gene: TRBV20-1
CDR3aa: CSARFAGGRSPLHF

j_gene: TRBJ2-5
v_gene: TRBV5-5
CDR3aa: CASSLVMGGKYQETQYF

j_gene: TRBJ2-7
v_gene: TRBV4-1
CDR3aa: CASSQDRDFSYEQYF

j_gene: TRBJ2-5
v_gene: TRBV25-1
CDR3aa: CASSDSNRVQETQYF

j_gene: TRBJ2-5
v_gene: TRBV3-1
CDR3aa: CASGRGARETQYF

j_gene: TRBJ1-2
v_gene: TRBV7-9
CDR3aa: CASSLTAPYGYTF

j_gene: TRBJ2-7
v_gene: TRBV14
CDR3aa: CASSSDRDLNEQYF

j_gene: TRBJ2-1
v_gene: TRBV7-3
CDR3aa: CASSLTGGRYNEQFF

j_gene: TRBJ2-7
v_gene: TRBV27
CDR3aa: CASSFSSSTYEQYF

j_gene: TRBJ2-3
v_gene: TRBV29-1
CDR3aa: CSVGGFEDTQYF

j_gene: TRBJ2-1
v_gene: TRBV12-3/TRBV12-4
CDR3aa: CASSLPNLGTRGDEQFF

j_gene: TRBJ2-1
v_gene: TRBV7-2
CDR3aa: CASSREQFF

j_gene: TRBJ1-1
v_gene: TRBV20-1
CDR3aa: CSAPTGMNTEAFF

j_gene: TRBJ2-1
v_gene: TRBV29-1
CDR3aa: CSLQRASYNEQFF

j_gene: TRBJ1-4
v_gene: TRBV7-9
CDR3aa: CASSLAGGEKLFF

j_gene: TRBJ2-3
v_gene: TRBV28
CDR3aa: CASSVGQGVTTDTQYF

j_gene: TRBJ1-1
v_gene: TRBV10-3
CDR3aa: CAISESDRVGAEAFF

j_gene: TRBJ2-1
v_gene: TRBV12-3/TRBV12-4
CDR3aa: CASSLDGDEQFF

j_gene: TRBJ2-1
v_gene: TRBV29-1
CDR3aa: CSADLMASGGLEQFF

j_gene: TRBJ2-5
v_gene: TRBV9
CDR3aa: CASSVGVAGASQETQYF

j_gene: TRBJ2-3
v_gene: TRBV12-3/TRBV12-4
CDR3aa: CASSPRTSGGADTQYF

j_gene: TRBJ1-2
v_gene: TRBV25-1
CDR3aa: CASRKGQGNGYTF

j_gene: TRBJ1-1
v_gene: TRBV9
CDR3aa: CASSVTASTEAFF

j_gene: TRBJ2-4
v_gene: TRBV15
CDR3aa: CATSRVRTGGDIQYF

j_gene: TRBJ1-6
v_gene: TRBV12-3/TRBV12-4
CDR3aa: CASSFGEIGPLHF

j_gene: TRBJ2-1
v_gene: TRBV7-2
CDR3aa: CASAEGSYNEQFF

j_gene: TRBJ1-1
v_gene: TRBV29-1
CDR3aa: CSAKPRQGFVGAFF

j_gene: TRBJ2-1
v_gene: TRBV18
CDR3aa: CASSRNYDNEQFF

j_gene: TRBJ1-2
v_gene: TRBV24-1
CDR3aa: CATSDEGSGRDGYTF

j_gene: TRBJ2-3
v_gene: TRBV11-2
CDR3aa: CASSLQGVLPSPYTDTQYF

j_gene: TRBJ1-1
v_gene: TRBV7-2
CDR3aa: CASSLSQMNTEAFF

j_gene: TRBJ1-2
v_gene: TRBV15
CDR3aa: CATSIRTGANYGYTF

j_gene: TRBJ2-1
v_gene: TRBV5-1
CDR3aa: CASSSGTSGGLSYEQFF

j_gene: TRBJ2-7
v_gene: TRBV20-1
CDR3aa: CSAPVPGSSYEQYF

j_gene: TRBJ1-5
v_gene: TRBV11-2
CDR3aa: CASYHDSNQPQHF

j_gene: TRBJ2-2
v_gene: TRBV7-9
CDR3aa: CASSVTSGTNTGELFF

j_gene: TRBJ2-7
v_gene: TRBV7-3
CDR3aa: CASSLGLIRNYEQYF

j_gene: TRBJ1-4
v_gene: TRBV2
CDR3aa: CASVPGQGGEKLFF

j_gene: TRBJ2-7
v_gene: TRBV6-5
CDR3aa: CASSPRGPGEQYF

j_gene: TRBJ2-7
v_gene: TRBV20-1
CDR3aa: CSARAERFYEQYF

j_gene: TRBJ2-5
v_gene: TRBV15
CDR3aa: CATSRNRQAQETQYF

j_gene: TRBJ1-5
v_gene: TRBV5-5
CDR3aa: CASSPGTGRSNQPQHF

j_gene: -
v_gene: TRBV2
CDR3aa: CASSDVETQYF

j_gene: TRBJ2-7
v_gene: TRBV4-2
CDR3aa: CASSQIGESAEQYF

j_gene: TRBJ2-1
v_gene: TRBV12-3/TRBV12-4
CDR3aa: CASTGGVNEQFF